This is a list of T cell receptor beta chains from one sample in a study of shared clonotypes between healthy human individuals. The protocol was immunoSEQ multiplex PCR, while the TCRdb copy is restricted to in-frame clones and leaves out a portion. The sample contains about 1 million clones, under 80% of which appear only once. The sample comprised memory CD4+ T cells sorted from blood. These receptors were collected from a man between 18 and 29 years old in good health. Each CDR3 is given with its conserved first and last residue. Each record gives: CDR3 length, V gene, D gene, J gene, clone size, CDR3 protein, CDR3 DNA. A D gene is named only where the DNA matches it firmly. Clone size is given for some rows only: seen once, a few or many times, or a class if the clone is expanded.

length: 14
V: TRBV5-1
D: .
J: TRBJ2-3
size: .
CDR3: CASSPVLAVDTQYF
DNA: TGCGCCAGCAGCCCGGTTCTCGCAGTGGATACGCAGTATTTT

length: 12
V: TRBV7-8
D: .
J: TRBJ2-1
size: .
CDR3: CASSPIAMGEFF
DNA: TGTGCCAGCAGCCCTATAGCAATGGGGGAGTTCTTC

length: 17
V: TRBV5-1
D: TRBD2
J: TRBJ2-3
size: .
CDR3: CASSLGGLAGATDTQYF
DNA: TGCGCCAGCAGCTTGGGGGGACTAGCGGGAGCCACAGATACGCAGTATTTT

length: 13
V: TRBV11-2
D: .
J: TRBJ1-5
size: .
CDR3: CASSKGAHQPQHF
DNA: TGTGCCAGCAGTAAAGGGGCCCATCAGCCCCAGCATTTT

length: 13
V: TRBV29-1
D: TRBD1
J: TRBJ2-7
size: .
CDR3: CSVREGGRYEQYF
DNA: TGCAGCGTTCGAGAAGGGGGCAGGTACGAGCAGTACTTC

length: 15
V: TRBV6-6
D: .
J: TRBJ2-7
size: .
CDR3: CASTVGPGSPYEQYF
DNA: TGTGCCAGCACTGTAGGGCCTGGGTCCCCCTACGAGCAGTACTTC

length: 15
V: TRBV7-9
D: .
J: TRBJ2-2
size: .
CDR3: CASSLGRMNTGELFF
DNA: TGTGCCAGCAGCTTAGGTCGAATGAACACCGGGGAGCTGTTTTTT

length: 15
V: TRBV6-1
D: .
J: TRBJ1-1
size: .
CDR3: CASSELGGVNTEAFF
DNA: TGTGCCAGCAGTGAGTTGGGAGGGGTGAACACTGAAGCTTTCTTT

length: 15
V: TRBV7-2
D: TRBD1
J: TRBJ1-6
size: few
CDR3: CASRRDRNLNSPLHF
DNA: TGTGCCAGCAGACGGGACAGGAATCTTAATTCACCCCTCCACTTT

length: 23
V: TRBV12-5
D: TRBD2
J: TRBJ2-7
size: .
CDR3: CASGSWGAEGGTSGSGLTYEQYF
DNA: TGTGCTAGTGGTTCCTGGGGGGCGGAAGGAGGGACTAGCGGGAGCGGGCTTACCTACGAGCAGTACTTC

length: 13
V: TRBV10-3
D: .
J: TRBJ1-4
size: once
CDR3: CAISDARGEKLFF
DNA: TGTGCCATCAGTGATGCAAGGGGGGAAAAACTGTTTTTT

length: 15
V: TRBV4-3
D: .
J: TRBJ2-3
size: .
CDR3: CASSDIAFSTDTQYF
DNA: TGCGCCAGCAGCGATATAGCGTTTAGCACAGATACGCAGTATTTT

length: 16
V: TRBV9
D: .
J: TRBJ2-1
size: .
CDR3: CASIRGGDSYNNEQFF
DNA: TGTGCCAGCATCCGGGGTGGGGACTCTTACAACAATGAGCAGTTCTTC

length: 15
V: TRBV28
D: TRBD1
J: TRBJ1-2
size: many
CDR3: CASSSGGDRVYGYTF
DNA: TGTGCCAGCAGTTCCGGTGGGGACAGGGTCTATGGCTACACCTTC

length: 16
V: TRBV11-2
D: .
J: TRBJ2-7
size: .
CDR3: CASSPRSMTLPDEQYF
DNA: TGTGCCAGCAGCCCCCGTAGTATGACACTCCCGGACGAGCAGTACTTC

length: 13
V: TRBV6-1
D: .
J: TRBJ1-2
size: .
CDR3: CASRDGLNYGYTF
DNA: TGTGCCAGCAGAGACGGATTAAACTATGGCTACACCTTC

length: 11
V: TRBV29-1
D: .
J: TRBJ1-2
size: few
CDR3: CSVEVGQGYTF
DNA: TGCAGCGTTGAAGTTGGTCAGGGGTACACCTTC

length: 15
V: TRBV10-3
D: TRBD2
J: TRBJ2-5
size: .
CDR3: CAISGFGLAEETQYF
DNA: TGTGCCATCAGTGGGTTCGGACTAGCGGAAGAGACCCAGTACTTC

length: 15
V: TRBV5-1
D: .
J: TRBJ1-2
size: .
CDR3: CASSLVPSSNYGYTF
DNA: TGCGCCAGCAGCTTGGTCCCCTCCTCTAACTATGGCTACACCTTC

length: 11
V: TRBV30
D: .
J: TRBJ1-2
size: many
CDR3: CAWSQEFGYTF
DNA: TGTGCCTGGAGCCAGGAATTTGGCTACACCTTC

length: 15
V: TRBV14
D: .
J: TRBJ1-1
size: few
CDR3: CASSQDLGRDTEAFF
DNA: TGTGCCAGCAGCCAAGATCTTGGCAGGGACACTGAAGCTTTCTTT

length: 16
V: TRBV6-1
D: .
J: TRBJ1-5
size: .
CDR3: CASSEPGLYSNQPQHF
DNA: TGTGCCAGCAGCGAACCGGGACTTTATAGCAATCAGCCCCAGCATTTT

length: 16
V: TRBV4-1
D: .
J: TRBJ1-2
size: .
CDR3: CASSQDAQGRNYGYTF
DNA: TGCGCCAGCAGCCAAGATGCACAGGGCCGTAACTATGGCTACACCTTC

length: 13
V: TRBV30
D: .
J: TRBJ1-5
size: .
CDR3: CAWSSDSNQPQHF
DNA: TGTGCCTGGAGTTCGGACAGCAATCAGCCCCAGCATTTT

length: 15
V: TRBV7-9
D: .
J: TRBJ1-2
size: .
CDR3: CASSPPGGANYGYTF
DNA: TGTGCCAGCAGCCCCCCCGGGGGAGCTAACTATGGCTACACCTTC

length: 15
V: TRBV11-2
D: .
J: TRBJ1-6
size: once
CDR3: CASTWGKGDGSPLHF
DNA: TGTGCCAGCACCTGGGGAAAGGGGGACGGGTCACCCCTCCACTTT

length: 16
V: TRBV9
D: .
J: TRBJ2-5
size: .
CDR3: CASSATPLAPQETQYF
DNA: TGTGCCAGCAGCGCTACCCCACTAGCCCCTCAAGAGACCCAGTACTTC

length: 14
V: TRBV7-6
D: TRBD1
J: TRBJ1-1
size: .
CDR3: CASSPGGPNTEAFF
DNA: TGTGCCAGCAGCCCAGGGGGGCCCAACACTGAAGCTTTCTTT

length: 15
V: TRBV5-1
D: .
J: TRBJ1-4
size: .
CDR3: CASSRSAGTLEKLFF
DNA: TGCGCCAGCAGCCGCTCCGCAGGAACTCTTGAAAAACTGTTTTTT

length: 14
V: TRBV5-1
D: .
J: TRBJ2-3
size: few
CDR3: CASSVSGSTDTQYF
DNA: TGCGCCAGCAGCGTTAGCGGTAGCACAGATACGCAGTATTTT

length: 11
V: TRBV2
D: .
J: TRBJ2-1
size: .
CDR3: CASSEAAVKFF
DNA: TGTGCCAGCAGTGAAGCAGCGGTGAAGTTCTTC

length: 14
V: TRBV10-1
D: .
J: TRBJ2-1
size: .
CDR3: CASSEDPYGSEQFF
DNA: TGCGCCAGCAGTGAGGACCCCTACGGATCTGAGCAGTTCTTC

length: 13
V: TRBV10-3
D: .
J: TRBJ2-1
size: .
CDR3: CAISESGAAGEFF
DNA: TGTGCCATCAGTGAGTCAGGGGCGGCAGGGGAATTCTTC

length: 13
V: TRBV5-1
D: .
J: TRBJ2-7
size: .
CDR3: CASSETGPYEQYF
DNA: TGCGCCAGCAGCGAGACAGGACCCTACGAGCAGTACTTC

length: 13
V: TRBV6-1
D: .
J: TRBJ2-5
size: .
CDR3: CASSVIESGTQYF
DNA: TGTGCCAGCAGTGTTATAGAATCGGGGACCCAGTACTTC

length: 15
V: TRBV6-1
D: .
J: TRBJ1-4
size: once
CDR3: CASSRDGQANEKLFF
DNA: TGTGCCAGCAGTCGGGACGGCCAGGCTAATGAAAAACTGTTTTTT

length: 11
V: TRBV20-1
D: .
J: TRBJ2-7
size: .
CDR3: CSASRLAEQYF
DNA: TGCAGTGCTAGTCGTTTGGCGGAGCAGTACTTC

length: 15
V: TRBV18
D: TRBD2
J: TRBJ2-2
size: .
CDR3: CASSPIAGSTGELFF
DNA: TGTGCCAGCTCACCAATAGCGGGGTCTACCGGGGAGCTGTTTTTT

length: 12
V: TRBV7-2
D: .
J: TRBJ2-7
size: few
CDR3: CASSSDREQQYF
DNA: TGTGCCAGCAGCTCGGACAGAGAACAGCAGTACTTC

length: 14
V: TRBV19
D: TRBD1
J: TRBJ2-7
size: .
CDR3: CASNPGTGGYEQYF
DNA: TGTGCCAGTAATCCCGGGACAGGGGGCTACGAGCAGTACTTC

length: 15
V: TRBV11-2
D: TRBD1
J: TRBJ2-7
size: .
CDR3: CASSLAGQGFYEQYF
DNA: TGTGCCAGCAGCTTAGCGGGACAGGGTTTTTACGAGCAGTACTTC

length: 15
V: TRBV2
D: TRBD2
J: TRBJ2-2
size: .
CDR3: CASKRLAVNTGELFF
DNA: TGTGCCAGCAAACGGCTAGCGGTGAACACCGGGGAGCTGTTTTTT

length: 11
V: TRBV6-1
D: .
J: TRBJ2-1
size: .
CDR3: CASSSVGEQFF
DNA: TGTGCCAGCAGCTCGGTTGGCGAGCAGTTCTTC

length: 14
V: TRBV6-1
D: .
J: TRBJ2-5
size: few
CDR3: CASTPEGWRETQYF
DNA: TGTGCCAGCACCCCAGAGGGATGGAGGGAGACCCAGTACTTC

length: 15
V: TRBV11-1
D: TRBD1
J: TRBJ2-5
size: .
CDR3: CASSSGTGGRETQYF
DNA: TGTGCCAGCAGCTCCGGGACAGGGGGCAGAGAGACCCAGTACTTC

length: 15
V: TRBV25-1
D: TRBD1
J: TRBJ1-1
size: .
CDR3: CASSDRGRLGGEAFF
DNA: TGTGCCAGCAGTGACAGGGGGCGCCTGGGGGGTGAAGCTTTCTTT

length: 17
V: TRBV2
D: TRBD2
J: TRBJ2-3
size: many
CDR3: CASSERGTSGHTDTQYF
DNA: TGTGCCAGCAGTGAACGAGGGACTAGCGGGCACACAGATACGCAGTATTTT

length: 13
V: TRBV30
D: TRBD2
J: TRBJ2-7
size: .
CDR3: CAWSRTSSYEQYF
DNA: TGTGCCTGGAGCAGGACTAGCAGCTACGAGCAGTACTTC

length: 15
V: TRBV6-4
D: .
J: TRBJ1-6
size: few
CDR3: CASSDSNGNNSPLHF
DNA: TGTGCCAGCAGTGACTCGAACGGGAATAATTCACCCCTCCACTTT

length: 14
V: TRBV29-1
D: .
J: TRBJ1-2
size: .
CDR3: CSEFDLADNYGYTF
DNA: TGCAGCGAGTTTGACCTTGCAGATAACTATGGCTACACCTTC

length: 13
V: TRBV19
D: TRBD1
J: TRBJ2-5
size: once
CDR3: CASSDTGAETQYF
DNA: TGTGCCAGTAGTGACACAGGGGCAGAGACCCAGTACTTC

length: 15
V: TRBV5-1
D: .
J: TRBJ2-1
size: .
CDR3: CASSLVAGAGNEQFF
DNA: TGCGCCAGCAGCTTGGTCGCGGGGGCGGGGAATGAGCAGTTCTTC